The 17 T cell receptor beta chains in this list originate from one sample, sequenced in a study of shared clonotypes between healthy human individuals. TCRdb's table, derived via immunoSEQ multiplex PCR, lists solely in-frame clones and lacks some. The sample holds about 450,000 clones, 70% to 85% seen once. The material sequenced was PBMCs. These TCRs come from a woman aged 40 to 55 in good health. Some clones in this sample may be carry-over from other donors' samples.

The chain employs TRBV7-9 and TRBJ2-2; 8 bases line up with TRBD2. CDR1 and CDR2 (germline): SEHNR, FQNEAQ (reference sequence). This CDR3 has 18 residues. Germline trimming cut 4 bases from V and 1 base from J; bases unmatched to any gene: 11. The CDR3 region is CASSSPQLAAMNTGELFF. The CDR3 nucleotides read TGTGCCAGCAGCTCCCCGCAACTAGCGGCAATGAACACCGGGGAGCTGTTTTTT.

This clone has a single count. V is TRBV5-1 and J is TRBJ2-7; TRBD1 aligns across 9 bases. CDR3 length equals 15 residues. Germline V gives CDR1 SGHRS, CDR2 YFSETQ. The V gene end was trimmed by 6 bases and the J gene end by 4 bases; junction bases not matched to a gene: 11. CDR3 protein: CASTLQTGGGYEQYF. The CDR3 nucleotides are TGCGCCAGCACCCTACAGACAGGGGGTGGGTACGAGCAGTACTTC.

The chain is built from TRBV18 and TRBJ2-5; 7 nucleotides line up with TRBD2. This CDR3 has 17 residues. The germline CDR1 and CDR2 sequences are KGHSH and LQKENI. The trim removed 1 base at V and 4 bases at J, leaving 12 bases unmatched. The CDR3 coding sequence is TGTGCCAGCTCACCACTCGGTGGAGCGGGACCGGGAGAGACCCAGTACTTC. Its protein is CASSPLGGAGPGETQYF.

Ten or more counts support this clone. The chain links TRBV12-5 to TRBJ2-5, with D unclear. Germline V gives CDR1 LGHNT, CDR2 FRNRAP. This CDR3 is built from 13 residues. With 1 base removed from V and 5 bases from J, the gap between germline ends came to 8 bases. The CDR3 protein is CASGLGGYETQYF. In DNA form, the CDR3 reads TGTGCTAGTGGTTTGGGGGGTTACGAGACCCAGTACTTC.

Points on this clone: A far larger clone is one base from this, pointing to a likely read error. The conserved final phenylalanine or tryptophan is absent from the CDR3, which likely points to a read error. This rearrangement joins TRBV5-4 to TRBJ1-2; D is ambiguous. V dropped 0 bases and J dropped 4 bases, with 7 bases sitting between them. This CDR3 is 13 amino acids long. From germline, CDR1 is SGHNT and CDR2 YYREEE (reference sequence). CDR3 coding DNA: TGTGCCAGCAGCTTGGTAACCGGCTATGGCTACACCCTC. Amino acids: CASSLVTGYGYTL.

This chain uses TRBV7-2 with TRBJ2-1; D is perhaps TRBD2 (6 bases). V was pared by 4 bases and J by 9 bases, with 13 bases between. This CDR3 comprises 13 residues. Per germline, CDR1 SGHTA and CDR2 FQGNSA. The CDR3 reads CASSWGVMGEQFF. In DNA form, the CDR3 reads TGTGCCAGCAGCTGGGGGGTTATGGGTGAGCAGTTCTTC.

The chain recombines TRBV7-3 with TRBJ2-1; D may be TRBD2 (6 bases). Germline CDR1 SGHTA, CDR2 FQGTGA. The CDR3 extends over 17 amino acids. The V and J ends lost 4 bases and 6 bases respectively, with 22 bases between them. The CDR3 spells CASSSYKVGGTANEQFF. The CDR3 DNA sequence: TGTGCCAGCAGCTCATATAAGGTAGGCGGGACGGCCAATGAGCAGTTCTTC.

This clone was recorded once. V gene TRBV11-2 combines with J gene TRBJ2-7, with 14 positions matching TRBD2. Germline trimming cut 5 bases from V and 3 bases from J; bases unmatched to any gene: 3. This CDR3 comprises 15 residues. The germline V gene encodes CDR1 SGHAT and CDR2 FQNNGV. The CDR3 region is CASSPGLAGGYEQYF. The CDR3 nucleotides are TGTGCCAGCAGCCCAGGACTAGCGGGAGGCTACGAGCAGTACTTC. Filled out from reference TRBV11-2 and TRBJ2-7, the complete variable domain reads EAGVAQSPRYKIIEKRQSVAFWCNPISGHATLYWYQQILGQGPKLLIQFQNNGVVDDSQLPKDRFSAERLKGVDSTLKIQPAKLEDSAVYLCASSPGLAGGYEQYFGPGTRLTVT.

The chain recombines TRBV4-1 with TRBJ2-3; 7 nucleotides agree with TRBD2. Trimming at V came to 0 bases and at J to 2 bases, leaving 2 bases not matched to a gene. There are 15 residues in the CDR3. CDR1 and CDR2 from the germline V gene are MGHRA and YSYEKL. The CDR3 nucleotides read TGCGCCAGCAGCCAAGAGTGGGACTACACAGATACGCAGTATTTT. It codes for CASSQEWDYTDTQYF.

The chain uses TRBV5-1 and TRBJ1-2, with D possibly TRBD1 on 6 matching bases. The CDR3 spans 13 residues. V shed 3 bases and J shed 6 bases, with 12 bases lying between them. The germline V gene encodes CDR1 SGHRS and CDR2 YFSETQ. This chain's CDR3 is CASSSQGGNGYTF. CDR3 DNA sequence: TGCGCCAGCAGCTCACAGGGAGGAAATGGCTACACCTTC.

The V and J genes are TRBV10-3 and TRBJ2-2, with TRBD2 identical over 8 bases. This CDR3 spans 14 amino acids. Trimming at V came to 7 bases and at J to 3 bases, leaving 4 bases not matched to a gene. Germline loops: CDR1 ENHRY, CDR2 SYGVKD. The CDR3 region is CAITPAGDTGELFF. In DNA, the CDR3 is TGTGCCATCACTCCAGCGGGAGACACCGGGGAGCTGTTTTTT.

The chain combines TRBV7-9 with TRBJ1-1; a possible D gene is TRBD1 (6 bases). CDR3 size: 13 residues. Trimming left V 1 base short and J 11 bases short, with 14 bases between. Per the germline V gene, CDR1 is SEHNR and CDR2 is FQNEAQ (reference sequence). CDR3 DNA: TGTGCCAGCAGCTTAGAAGGGACAACACGGGCTTTCTTT. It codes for CASSLEGTTRAFF.

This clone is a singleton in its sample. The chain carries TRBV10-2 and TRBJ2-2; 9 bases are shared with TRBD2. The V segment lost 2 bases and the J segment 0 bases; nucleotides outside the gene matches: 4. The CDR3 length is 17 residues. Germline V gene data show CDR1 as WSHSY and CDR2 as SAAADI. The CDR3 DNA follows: TGCGCCAGCAGTGAGGGGGGCGGGAGGGCGAACACCGGGGAGCTGTTTTTT. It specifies CASSEGGGRANTGELFF.

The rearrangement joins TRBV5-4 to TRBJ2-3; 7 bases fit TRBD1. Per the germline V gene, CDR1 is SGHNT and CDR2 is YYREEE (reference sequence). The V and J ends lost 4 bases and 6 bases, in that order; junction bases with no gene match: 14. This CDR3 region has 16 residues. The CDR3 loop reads CASSTPTGRLGDTQYF. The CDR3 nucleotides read TGTGCCAGCAGCACCCCGACAGGGCGGTTGGGTGATACGCAGTATTTT.

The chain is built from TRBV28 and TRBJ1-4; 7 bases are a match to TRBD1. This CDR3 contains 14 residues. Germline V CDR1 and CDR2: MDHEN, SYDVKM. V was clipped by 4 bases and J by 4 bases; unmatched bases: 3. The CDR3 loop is CASSSGTVNEKLFF. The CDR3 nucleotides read TGTGCCAGCAGTTCCGGGACAGTTAATGAAAAACTGTTTTTT. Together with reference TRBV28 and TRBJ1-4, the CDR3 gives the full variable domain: DVKVTQSSRYLVKRTGEKVFLECVQDMDHENMFWYRQDPGLGLRLIYFSYDVKMKEKGDIPEGYSVSREKKERFSLILESASTNQTSMYLCASSSGTVNEKLFFGSGTQLSVL.

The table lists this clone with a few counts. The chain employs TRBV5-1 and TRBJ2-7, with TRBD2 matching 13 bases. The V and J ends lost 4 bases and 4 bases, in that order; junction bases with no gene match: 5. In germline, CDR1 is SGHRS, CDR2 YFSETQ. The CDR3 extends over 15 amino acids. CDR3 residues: CASSLLAGGPYEQYF. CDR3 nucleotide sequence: TGCGCCAGCAGCCTACTAGCGGGAGGGCCGTACGAGCAGTACTTC.

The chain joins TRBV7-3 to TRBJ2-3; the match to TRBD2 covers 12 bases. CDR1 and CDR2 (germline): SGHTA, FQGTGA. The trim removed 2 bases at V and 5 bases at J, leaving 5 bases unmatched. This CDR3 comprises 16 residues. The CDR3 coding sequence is TGTGCCAGCAGCTTAGTTGGACTAGCGGGAAGAGATACGCAGTATTTT. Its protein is CASSLVGLAGRDTQYF.